This TCR beta chain was found in a study of T cell changes during pregnancy in multiple sclerosis. Data came from immunoSEQ multiplex PCR; TCRdb stores just in-frame clones and leaves some out. The sample shows about 92,000 clones, 90% to 95% of them seen only once. The CDR3 covers 19 residues. V was trimmed by 0 bases and J by 4 bases, leaving 24 bases between them. Germline V gene lookup returns CDR1 SEHNR and CDR2 FQNEAQ (reference sequence). This chain joins TRBV7-9 and TRBJ1-1; perhaps TRBD1 as D (5 bases). The input for sequencing was peripheral blood, taken in the third trimester of pregnancy. The TCR was taken from a female donor with multiple sclerosis, enrolled in a pregnancy study. CDR3 amino acids: CASSLASRLTARVGTEAFF. The CDR3 nucleotides read TGTGCCAGCAGCTTAGCCTCTAGACTGACAGCCCGAGTGGGCACTGAAGCTTTCTTT. The full variable domain, rest sourced from reference TRBV7-9 and TRBJ1-1, is DTGVSQNPRHKITKRGQNVTFRCDPISEHNRLYWYRQTLGQGPEFLTYFQNEAQLEKSRLLSDRFSAERPKGSFSTLEIQRTEQGDSAMYLCASSLASRLTARVGTEAFFGQGTRLTVV.